This T cell receptor (beta chain) was recorded in a study of persistence of HIV-infected CD4 T cells. Study-level background: A couple of participants gave one leukapheresis sample; others gave up to roughly 180 mL blood repeatedly.

The stimulus was lysate of CMV-infected fibroblasts, approximately 9.6 ug/mL. Memory cells lacking CD40L and CD69 with high CD45RO were sorted. PBMCs were depleted of CD8+ T cells before stimulation. This was the immunoSEQ version 4 assay in survey mode. Some clones are missing from TCRdb's copy, which holds only in-frame ones; the method was immunoSEQ multiplex PCR. Seen here are 48,000 or so clones, around 80% observed once, and the top ten hold less than 3%. Concerning this clone: What it binds is unknown.

The receptor's source is an adult man with HIV who was CMV-seropositive. The specimen comprised CD4+ T cells sorted from PBMCs after approximately 20-hour stimulation, sampled from a patient who received antiretroviral therapy.

CDR3 nucleotides: TGTGCCAGCAGCCCTCATGCACAAGAGACCCAGTACTTC. The encoded protein is CASSPHAQETQYF. The chain links TRBV7-3 to TRBJ2-5; D is uncertain. Trimming shortened V by 5 bases and J by 2 bases, and 9 bases separated the two germline ends. The germline CDR1 and CDR2 sequences are SGHTA and FQGTGA. The CDR3 is 13 residues long.